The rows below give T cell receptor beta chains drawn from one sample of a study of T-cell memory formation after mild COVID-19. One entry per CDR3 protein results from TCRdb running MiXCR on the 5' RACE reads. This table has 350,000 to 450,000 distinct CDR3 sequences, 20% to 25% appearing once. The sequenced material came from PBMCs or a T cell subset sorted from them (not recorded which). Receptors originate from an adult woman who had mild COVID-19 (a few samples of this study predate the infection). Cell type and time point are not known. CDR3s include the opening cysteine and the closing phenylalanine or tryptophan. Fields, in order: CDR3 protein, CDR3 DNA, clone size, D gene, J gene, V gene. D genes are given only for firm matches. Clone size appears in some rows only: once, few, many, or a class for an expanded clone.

CASSAGTGRGYTF,TGTGCCAGCAGTGCCGGGACAGGGCGCGGCTACACCTTC,few,TRBD1,TRBJ1-2,TRBV27
CAIALAGNYEQYF,TGTGCCATTGCCTTAGCGGGAAACTACGAGCAGTACTTC,.,TRBD2,TRBJ2-7,TRBV10-3
CASSPGTGGHTIYF,TGTGCCAGCAGTCCCGGGACAGGGGGTCACACCATATATTTT,few,TRBD1,TRBJ1-3,TRBV28
CASSYDHEGGAADTQYF,TGTGCCAGCAGTTACGACCACGAGGGGGGGGCCGCAGATACGCAGTATTTT,.,.,TRBJ2-3,TRBV6-6
CATSSPGTAGTEAFF,TGTGCCACCAGCAGTCCCGGGACAGCTGGGACTGAAGCTTTCTTT,.,TRBD1,TRBJ1-1,TRBV15
CASSQYGSSNQPQHF,TGTGCCAGCAGCCAATACGGCAGTAGCAATCAGCCCCAGCATTTT,many,.,TRBJ1-5,TRBV3-1
CSARGWGSTDTQYF,TGCAGTGCTAGAGGTTGGGGGAGTACAGATACGCAGTATTTT,many,.,TRBJ2-3,TRBV20-1
CASSLESGGADEQFF,TGTGCCAGCAGCTTAGAGAGCGGGGGGGCCGATGAGCAGTTCTTC,few,TRBD2,TRBJ2-1,TRBV7-6
CASSLDIMNTEAFF,TGTGCCAGCAGCTTAGACATCATGAACACTGAAGCTTTCTTT,.,.,TRBJ1-1,TRBV7-9
CASSPGQLVGTYEQYF,TGTGCCAGCTCCCCGGGCCAACTAGTGGGGACCTACGAGCAGTACTTC,.,.,TRBJ2-7,TRBV18
CASSPGLNNEQFF,TGTGCCAGCTCGCCGGGCCTCAACAATGAGCAGTTCTTC,few,.,TRBJ2-1,TRBV18
CASSQGLADPYEQYF,TGTGCCAGCAGCCAGGGACTAGCGGACCCCTACGAGCAGTACTTC,few,TRBD2,TRBJ2-7,TRBV9
CASSLASRGQETQYF,TGTGCCAGCAGCTTAGCTAGCCGGGGCCAAGAGACCCAGTACTTC,medium-sized,.,TRBJ2-5,TRBV7-6
CSANDATSTDTQYF,TGCAGTGCTAATGACGCTACTAGCACAGATACGCAGTATTTT,.,.,TRBJ2-3,TRBV20-1
CSARKDSNEQFF,TGCAGTGCTAGAAAGGACAGTAATGAGCAGTTCTTC,.,.,TRBJ2-1,TRBV20-1
CSASPLLREGLYNEQFF,TGCAGTGCTAGTCCCTTATTGCGGGAGGGCCTCTACAATGAGCAGTTCTTC,.,TRBD2,TRBJ2-1,TRBV20-1
CASSVDSGGAGETQYF,TGTGCCAGCAGCGTAGACAGCGGGGGGGCCGGTGAGACCCAGTACTTC,few,TRBD2,TRBJ2-5,TRBV9
CASSLSTVGGNYGYTF,TGCGCCAGCAGCCTCTCAACAGTGGGAGGGAACTATGGCTACACCTTC,.,.,TRBJ1-2,TRBV4-3
CSARDQRAGGYGELFF,TGCAGTGCTAGAGATCAGAGAGCGGGAGGGTACGGGGAGCTGTTTTTT,few,TRBD2,TRBJ2-2,TRBV20-1
CASSKDRGDIQYF,TGTGCCAGCAGCAAAGACAGGGGGGACATTCAGTACTTC,.,.,TRBJ2-4,TRBV21-1
CATSKGNYGYTF,TGTGCCACCAGTAAGGGGAACTATGGCTACACCTTC,.,.,TRBJ1-2,TRBV12-3/TRBV12-4
CASSRTGSWNQPQHF,TGTGCCAGCAGCCGGACAGGGAGTTGGAATCAGCCCCAGCATTTT,.,TRBD1,TRBJ1-5,TRBV7-9
CASSQEALAGAQGTQYF,TGTGCCAGCAGCCAAGAGGCACTAGCGGGGGCCCAAGGTACCCAGTACTTC,many,TRBD2,TRBJ2-5,TRBV4-2
CASRPGTSGSTDTQYF,TGCGCCAGCAGACCAGGGACTAGCGGCAGCACAGATACGCAGTATTTT,few,TRBD2,TRBJ2-3,TRBV5-1
CATSDDEWTDIQYF,TGTGCCACCAGTGATGACGAGTGGACGGACATTCAGTACTTC,many,.,TRBJ2-4,TRBV24-1
CSARVGRSSGPTDTQYF,TGCAGTGCTAGAGTTGGGAGGTCTAGCGGTCCCACAGATACGCAGTATTTT,.,TRBD2,TRBJ2-3,TRBV20-1
CASSLGSAGLGTDTQYF,TGTGCCAGCAGCTTAGGATCCGCGGGACTCGGCACAGATACGCAGTATTTT,.,.,TRBJ2-3,TRBV7-9
CASSPLAGNTDTQYF,TGTGCCAGCAGCCCGTTAGCGGGAAACACAGATACGCAGTATTTT,many,TRBD2,TRBJ2-3,TRBV4-2
CASSLAVAGASDAQYF,TGTGCCAGCAGTTTAGCGGTAGCGGGGGCGTCCGATGCGCAGTATTTT,once,TRBD2,TRBJ2-3,TRBV12-3/TRBV12-4
CASSYSNEPTDTQYF,TGTGCCAGCAGTTACTCGAACGAGCCGACAGATACGCAGTATTTT,.,.,TRBJ2-3,TRBV6-2/TRBV6-3
CASSLDLSGETQYF,TGCGCCAGCAGCTTGGACCTTTCGGGGGAGACCCAGTACTTC,few,.,TRBJ2-5,TRBV5-1
CASSKVGGVPDTQYF,TGTGCCAGCAGCAAAGTAGGGGGAGTTCCAGATACGCAGTATTTT,few,.,TRBJ2-3,TRBV21-1
CASSYSQSSYNEQFF,TGTGCCAGCAGTTACAGCCAGAGCTCCTACAATGAGCAGTTCTTC,once,.,TRBJ2-1,TRBV6-1
CAIRGLADSNTGELFF,TGTGCCATCAGGGGACTAGCGGATTCGAACACCGGGGAGCTGTTTTTT,.,TRBD2,TRBJ2-2,TRBV10-3
CASSLQVGEQYF,TGTGCCAGCAGTCTCCAGGTTGGCGAGCAGTACTTC,.,.,TRBJ2-7,TRBV12-3/TRBV12-4
CASSDDRANTGELFF,TGTGCCAGCAGTGATGACAGGGCGAACACCGGGGAGCTGTTTTTT,.,TRBD1,TRBJ2-2,TRBV2
CASSLGQGRSYEQYF,TGTGCCAGCAGTCTCGGACAGGGCCGGTCCTACGAGCAGTACTTC,few,TRBD1,TRBJ2-7,TRBV7-9
CASSLPRTGNTEAFF,TGTGCCAGCAGCTTACCAAGGACGGGGAACACTGAAGCTTTCTTT,.,.,TRBJ1-1,TRBV5-5
CAIRAGTGASSSGNTIYF,TGTGCCATCAGGGCCGGGACAGGGGCGTCAAGCTCTGGAAACACCATATATTTT,once,TRBD1,TRBJ1-3,TRBV10-3
CSARDGRVSNYGYTF,TGCAGTGCTAGAGATGGGAGGGTTAGTAACTATGGCTACACCTTC,few,.,TRBJ1-2,TRBV20-1
CASKPGQGAYEQYF,TGTGCCAGCAAGCCGGGACAGGGCGCCTACGAGCAGTACTTC,.,TRBD1,TRBJ2-7,TRBV12-3/TRBV12-4
CASSLAPLGGGRDTQYF,TGTGCCAGCAGCTTAGCACCCTTAGGAGGCGGGAGGGATACGCAGTATTTT,.,TRBD2,TRBJ2-3,TRBV7-2
CASSLRLAGGQQYF,TGTGCCAGCAGTTTACGGCTAGCGGGGGGCCAGCAGTACTTC,few,TRBD2,TRBJ2-7,TRBV27
CASAETWGYEQYF,TGTGCCAGCGCCGAAACCTGGGGCTACGAGCAGTACTTC,.,.,TRBJ2-7,TRBV6-5
CASSPGGTLAKNIQYF,TGCGCCAGCAGCCCGGGGGGGACCCTAGCCAAAAACATTCAGTACTTC,.,TRBD2,TRBJ2-4,TRBV5-1
CASSQNRDSYGYTF,TGTGCCAGCAGCCAAAACCGGGACAGCTATGGCTACACCTTC,few,TRBD1,TRBJ1-2,TRBV4-2
CASSPPDRLVDTQYF,TGTGCCAGCAGTCCCCCGGACAGGTTGGTCGATACGCAGTATTTT,many,TRBD1,TRBJ2-3,TRBV28